Here is one T cell receptor beta chain with its context. The data originate from a study of T cell changes during pregnancy in multiple sclerosis. The repertoire was sequenced with immunoSEQ multiplex PCR; TCRdb's copy has only in-frame clones and lacks some. This table has tens of thousands of clones, 93% appearing once. This CDR3 has 14 amino acids. Germline V gives CDR1 GTSNPN, CDR2 SVGIG (reference sequence). Trimming removed 3 bases from V and 2 bases from J, with 14 bases in between. The TCR originated in a female donor with multiple sclerosis, enrolled in a pregnancy study. The chain carries TRBV30 and TRBJ2-7; D might be TRBD1 (6 bases). The sample in question was peripheral blood, obtained in the second trimester of pregnancy. The CDR3 DNA is TGTGCCTGGAGCCCCGGGACACCTACCTACGAGCAGTACTTC. It codes for CAWSPGTPTYEQYF.